A single sample gave rise to the 23 T cell receptor beta chains below, sequenced in a study of CD8 T cells in Susac syndrome. Reverse transcription of about 0.45 to 1 ug RNA was performed with random hexamers. TCRdb reprocessed the immunoSEQ multiplex PCR reads via MiXCR and lists one record per CDR3 protein. In the table there are 190,000 or so distinct CDR3 sequences, 90% to 95% of which are singletons. Sequencing was performed on CD4+ T cells from PBMCs. The receptor source for this set is a human donor with multiple sclerosis.

The chain joins TRBV24-1 to TRBJ2-3, with no clear D. Trimming shortened V by 5 bases and J by 4 bases, and 12 bases separated the two germline ends. The CDR3 runs to 14 residues. Germline V gives CDR1 KGHDR, CDR2 SFDVKD. The CDR3 DNA reads as TGTGCCACCAGTGGGGTCCCCTTGTCAGATACGCAGTATTTT. Amino acids: CATSGVPLSDTQYF.

This sequence joins TRBV30 and TRBJ2-5; 7 nucleotides agree with TRBD2. Germline lookup yields CDR1 GTSNPN and CDR2 SVGIG (reference sequence). This CDR3 comprises 13 residues. The V segment lost 8 bases and the J segment 1 base; nucleotides outside the gene matches: 7. The CDR3: CARGREAQETQYF. In DNA, the CDR3 is TGTGCCAGGGGACGGGAGGCCCAAGAGACCCAGTACTTC.

The chain has TRBV20-1 and TRBJ2-7; a weak D match, TRBD1 (6 bases). The CDR3 is made up of 14 amino acids. Germline CDR1 is DFQATT and CDR2 is SNEGSKA (reference sequence). Deletions cut 6 bases from V and 3 bases from J, with 18 bases between. The CDR3 DNA reads as TGCAGTGCCAGGGGTGGGGGAATCGACTACGAGCAGTACTTC. This encodes CSARGGGIDYEQYF.

This chain uses TRBV4-2 with TRBJ2-6; the D is unclear. This CDR3 spans 18 amino acids. Germline CDR1 and CDR2: LGHNA and YNFKEQ. Trimming took 1 base from V and 0 from J, leaving 13 bases between them. The CDR3 loop is CASSQGLAGRSGANVLTF. Written as DNA, the CDR3 is TGTGCCAGCAGCCAAGGGCTGGCAGGCCGCTCTGGGGCCAACGTCCTGACTTTC.

The chain carries TRBV20-1 and TRBJ2-1; D is perhaps TRBD2 (6 bases). Germline V lookup: CDR1 DFQATT, CDR2 SNEGSKA (reference sequence). The CDR3 spans 11 residues. The CDR3 DNA sequence: TGCAGAATCCCGGGACTGCGCGAGCAGTTCTTC. This encodes CRIPGLREQFF.

The chain has TRBV6-1 and TRBJ2-7, with D possibly being TRBD1 or TRBD2 (6 bases each). V was clipped by 5 bases and J by 2 bases, with 13 bases between them. Looked up from germline, CDR1 is MNHNS and CDR2 is SASEGT. This CDR3 contains 14 residues. CDR3 loop: CASSHPGATYEQYF. The DNA for the CDR3 is TGTGCCAGCAGTCACCCGGGGGCTACCTACGAGCAGTACTTC.

The table lists this clonotype with a count of one. V and J are TRBV20-1 and TRBJ2-7; D is ambiguous. The V and J ends lost 1 base and 4 bases respectively, with 11 bases between them. The CDR3 sequence is 13 residues long. Germline CDR1 is DFQATT and CDR2 is SNEGSKA (reference sequence). As DNA, the CDR3 is TGCAGTGCTAGAGGTGGGCAGAATTACGAGCAGTACTTC. It yields the protein CSARGGQNYEQYF.

This chain joins TRBV20-1 and TRBJ2-7; perhaps D is TRBD1 or TRBD2 (5 bases each). The germline V and J ends were trimmed by 6 bases and 3 bases, with 21 bases remaining between them. Germline V lookup: CDR1 DFQATT, CDR2 SNEGSKA (reference sequence). The CDR3 has 15 amino acids. CDR3 nucleotides: TGCAGTGCCAAAGGACGGAGCGAGGGGTACTACGAGCAGTACTTC. Translating it yields CSAKGRSEGYYEQYF.

The rearrangement joins TRBV29-1 to TRBJ1-1, with unresolved D. The CDR3 is made up of 14 amino acids. Per the germline V gene, CDR1 is SQVTM and CDR2 is ANQGSEA. Deletions cut 5 bases from V and 1 base from J, with 14 bases between. Here the CDR3 reads CSVWPDLGNTEAFF. CDR3 DNA: TGCAGCGTTTGGCCCGACCTGGGGAACACTGAAGCTTTCTTT.

The chain joins TRBV4-1 to TRBJ2-2; TRBD1 or TRBD2 may be the D gene (5 bases each). The V and J ends lost 0 bases and 0 bases respectively, with 11 bases between them. Germline assignment: CDR1 MGHRA and CDR2 YSYEKL. CDR3 size: 17 residues. The CDR3 loop is CASSQEFGTANTGELFF. DNA for the CDR3: TGCGCCAGCAGCCAAGAGTTCGGGACCGCGAACACCGGGGAGCTGTTTTTT.

The chain joins TRBV2 to TRBJ2-1; D possibly corresponds to TRBD2 (5 bases). Germline V lookup: CDR1 SNHLY, CDR2 FYNNEI. V lost 7 bases, J lost 16 bases, and 17 bases lay in between. This CDR3 spans 11 amino acids. The CDR3 here is CASKRWESGFF. CDR3 DNA sequence: TGTGCCAGCAAGAGGTGGGAGTCAGGATTCTTC.

V gene TRBV30 combines with J gene TRBJ1-5; no definite D call. Germline CDR1 GTSNPN, CDR2 SVGIG (reference sequence). CDR3 length equals 14 residues. Between the trimmed V and J ends, which lost 1 base and 6 bases, there was a span of 13 bases. The CDR3 DNA reads as TGTGCCTGGAGTGGCCGGGGTTTAGGTCAGCCCCAGCATTTT. The encoded protein is CAWSGRGLGQPQHF.

This chain connects TRBV29-1 to TRBJ2-5, with D perhaps TRBD1 (5 bases). CDR1 and CDR2 from the germline V gene are SQVTM and ANQGSEA. The CDR3 runs 14 residues. V lost 0 bases and J 5 bases, leaving 13 bases between the germline ends. The CDR3 sequence: CSVEDRAKRETQYF. The CDR3 nucleotides are TGCAGCGTTGAAGACAGGGCAAAACGGGAGACCCAGTACTTC.

This sequence joins TRBV5-1 and TRBJ1-2, with D unresolved. This CDR3 region has 12 residues. The germline V gene has CDR1 SGHRS and CDR2 YFSETQ. Trimming removed 7 bases at V and 4 bases at J, with 11 bases between. The CDR3 spells CASGMIGYGYTF. The CDR3 DNA reads TGCGCCAGCGGGATGATAGGCTATGGCTACACCTTC.

This chain links TRBV24-1 with TRBJ2-1, with D perhaps matching TRBD1 or TRBD2 (5 bases each). The CDR3 has 16 residues. The V end was cut by 4 bases, the J end by 10 bases, with 22 bases between. The germline V gene encodes CDR1 KGHDR and CDR2 SFDVKD. Written as DNA, the CDR3 is TGTGCCACCAGTGAAACCGGGACGTCATCGCTGAGGGAGCAGTTCTTC. Translation gives CATSETGTSSLREQFF.

V gene TRBV11-1 combines with J gene TRBJ2-1; D remains unclear. Germline-derived CDR1 and CDR2 are SGHAT and FQDESV (reference sequence). Trimming stripped 1 base from V and 7 bases from J, with 8 bases between. The CDR3 totals 13 residues. Written as DNA, the CDR3 is TGTGCCAGCAGCTTAGGCTCTGGTAATGAGCAGTTCTTC. It specifies CASSLGSGNEQFF.

The gene calls are TRBV27 and TRBJ1-1, with a weak D call TRBD1 (5 bases). Germline loops: CDR1 MNHEY, CDR2 SMNVEV (reference sequence). V shed 6 bases and J shed 1 base, with 12 bases lying between them. The CDR3 runs 14 residues. The CDR3 region has the DNA TGTGCCAGCAGCACAAGGGGCCCGAACACTGAAGCTTTCTTT. This translates into CASSTRGPNTEAFF.

The gene calls are TRBV6-5 and TRBJ1-1; unclear D gene. Per germline, CDR1 MNHEY and CDR2 SVGAGI. The CDR3 is 12 amino acids. V lost 8 bases, J lost 4 bases, and 11 bases lay in between. CDR3 bases: TGTGCCAGCTCCTCCCCGGGCACTGAAGCTTTCTTT. Protein product: CASSSPGTEAFF.

This chain uses TRBV18 with TRBJ2-3; D remains unclear. Looked up from germline, CDR1 is KGHSH and CDR2 is LQKENI. The CDR3 is 13 residues long. Deletions cut 0 bases from V and 6 bases from J, with 7 bases between. The CDR3 protein is CASSPPTQDTQYF. CDR3 coding DNA: TGTGCCAGCTCACCACCGACTCAGGATACGCAGTATTTT.

V gene TRBV27 combines with J gene TRBJ2-3; D gene ambiguous. This CDR3 region has 14 residues. Trimming cost V 6 bases and J 9 bases, with 19 bases left between them. CDR1 and CDR2 (germline): MNHEY, SMNVEV (reference sequence). In nucleotides, the CDR3 is TGTGCCAGCAGCTTAACACGTTTAGGCCTGACGCAGTATTTT. Its protein product is CASSLTRLGLTQYF.

The rearrangement joins TRBV28 to TRBJ2-7; no firm D call. CDR1 and CDR2 (germline): MDHEN, SYDVKM. The CDR3 length is 12 residues. Trimming pared 5 bases from V and 6 bases from J, leaving 11 bases between. The CDR3 region is CASSPLRSEQYF. CDR3 nucleotide sequence: TGTGCCAGCAGTCCCCTCCGGAGCGAGCAGTACTTC.

The V and J genes are TRBV7-9 and TRBJ2-7; D uncertain. This CDR3 has 11 amino acids. Trimming cost V 0 bases and J 5 bases, with 2 bases left between them. Germline V gene sequence: CDR1 SEHNR, CDR2 FQNEAQ (reference sequence). CDR3 sequence (DNA): TGTGCCAGCAGCTTAGCACACGAGCAGTACTTC. Its translation is CASSLAHEQYF.

The V call is TRBV3-1, the J call TRBJ2-4; the D is unclear. There are 12 residues in the CDR3. V gave up 0 bases and J gave up 8 bases, with 5 bases separating them. Germline loops: CDR1 LGHDT, CDR2 YNNKEL (reference sequence). The CDR3 DNA reads TGTGCCAGCAGCCAAGATAAGGACATTCAGTACTTC. This encodes CASSQDKDIQYF.